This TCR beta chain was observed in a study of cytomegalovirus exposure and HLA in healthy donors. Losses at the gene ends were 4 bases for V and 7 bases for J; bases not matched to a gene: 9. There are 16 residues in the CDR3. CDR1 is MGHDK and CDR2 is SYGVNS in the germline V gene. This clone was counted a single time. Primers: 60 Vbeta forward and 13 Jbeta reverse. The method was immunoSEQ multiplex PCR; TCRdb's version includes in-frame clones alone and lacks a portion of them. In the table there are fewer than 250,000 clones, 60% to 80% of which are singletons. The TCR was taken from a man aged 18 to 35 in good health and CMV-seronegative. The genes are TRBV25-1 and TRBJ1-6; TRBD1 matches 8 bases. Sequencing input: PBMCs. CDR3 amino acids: CASSARYRGSNSPLHF. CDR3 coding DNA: TGTGCCAGCAGTGCTCGATACAGGGGGAGCAATTCACCCCTCCACTTT.